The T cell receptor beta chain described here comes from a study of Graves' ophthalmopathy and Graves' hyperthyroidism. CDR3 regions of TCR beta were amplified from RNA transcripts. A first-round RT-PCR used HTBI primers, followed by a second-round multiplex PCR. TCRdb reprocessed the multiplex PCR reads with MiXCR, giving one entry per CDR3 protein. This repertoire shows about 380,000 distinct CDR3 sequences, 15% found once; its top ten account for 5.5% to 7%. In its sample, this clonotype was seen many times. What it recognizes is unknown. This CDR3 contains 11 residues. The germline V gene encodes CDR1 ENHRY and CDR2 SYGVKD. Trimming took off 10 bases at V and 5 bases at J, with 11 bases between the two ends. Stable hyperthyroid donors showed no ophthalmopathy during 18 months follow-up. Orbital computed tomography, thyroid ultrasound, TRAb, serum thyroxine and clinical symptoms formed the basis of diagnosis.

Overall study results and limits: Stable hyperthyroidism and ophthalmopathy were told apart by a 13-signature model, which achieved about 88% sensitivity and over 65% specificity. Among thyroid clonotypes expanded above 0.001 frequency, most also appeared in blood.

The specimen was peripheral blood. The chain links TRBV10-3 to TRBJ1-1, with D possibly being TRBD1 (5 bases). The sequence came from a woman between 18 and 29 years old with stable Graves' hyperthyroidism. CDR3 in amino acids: CATRDETEAFF. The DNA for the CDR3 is TGTGCCACGAGGGACGAAACTGAAGCTTTCTTT.